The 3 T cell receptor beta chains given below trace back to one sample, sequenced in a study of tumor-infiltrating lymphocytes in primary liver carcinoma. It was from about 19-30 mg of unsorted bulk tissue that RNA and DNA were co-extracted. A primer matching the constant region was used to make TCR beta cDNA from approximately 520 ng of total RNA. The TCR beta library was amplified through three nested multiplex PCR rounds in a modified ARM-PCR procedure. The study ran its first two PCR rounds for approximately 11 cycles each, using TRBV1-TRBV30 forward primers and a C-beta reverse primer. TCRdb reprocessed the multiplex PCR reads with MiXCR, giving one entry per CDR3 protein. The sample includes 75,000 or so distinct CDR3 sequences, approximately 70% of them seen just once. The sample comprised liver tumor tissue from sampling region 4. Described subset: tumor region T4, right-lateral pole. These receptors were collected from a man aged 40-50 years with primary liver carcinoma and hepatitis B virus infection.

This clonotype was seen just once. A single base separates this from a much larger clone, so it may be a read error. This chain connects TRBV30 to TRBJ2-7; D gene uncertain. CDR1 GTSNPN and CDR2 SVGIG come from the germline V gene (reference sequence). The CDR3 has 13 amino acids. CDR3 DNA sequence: TGTGCCTTGAGTGTTCAGCGAGATGCCTGGCCCCTTTTC. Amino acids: CALSVQRDAWPLF.

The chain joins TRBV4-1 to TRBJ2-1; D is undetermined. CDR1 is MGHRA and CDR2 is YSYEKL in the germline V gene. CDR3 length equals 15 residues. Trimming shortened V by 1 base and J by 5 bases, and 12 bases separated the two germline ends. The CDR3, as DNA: TGCGCCAGCAGCCAAGTAGCACACTGCAACAATGAGCAGTTCTTC. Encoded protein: CASSQVAHCNNEQFF.

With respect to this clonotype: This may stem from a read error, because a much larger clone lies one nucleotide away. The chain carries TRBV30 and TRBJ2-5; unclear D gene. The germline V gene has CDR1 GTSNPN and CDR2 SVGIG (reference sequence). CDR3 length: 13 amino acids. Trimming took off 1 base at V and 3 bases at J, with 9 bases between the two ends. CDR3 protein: CAWSGKGKETQYF. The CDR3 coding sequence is TGTGCCTGGAGTGGGAAAGGCAAAGAGACCCAGTACTTC.